One sample yielded the 29 T cell receptor beta chains listed below, sequenced in a study of cytomegalovirus exposure and HLA in healthy donors. The PCR ran on 60 Vbeta and 13 Jbeta primers. Assay: immunoSEQ multiplex PCR; the TCRdb copy retains only in-frame clones and omits some. This table holds about 260,000 clones, just under 85% found once. The sample consisted of PBMCs. The source is a woman aged 40 to 50 in good health and CMV-seropositive.

This clone was detected only a few times. The chain employs TRBV7-2 and TRBJ2-7; D not certain. Trimming took off 5 bases at V and 0 bases at J, with 11 bases between the two ends. Germline V gene lookup returns CDR1 SGHTA and CDR2 FQGNSA. This CDR3 is 14 amino acids long. In nucleotides, the CDR3 is TGTGCCAGCAGCCCCGACGCTAGCTCCTACGAGCAGTACTTC. As protein: CASSPDASSYEQYF.

This clone occurred once. The V gene is TRBV2, the J gene TRBJ1-2; a possible D gene is TRBD1 (5 bases). The CDR3 is 13 amino acids. Trimming shortened V by 6 bases and J by 4 bases, and 12 bases separated the two germline ends. CDR1 SNHLY and CDR2 FYNNEI come from the germline V gene. CDR3 protein: CASRQDLIYGYTF. The CDR3 region has the DNA TGTGCCAGCAGACAGGACCTAATCTATGGCTACACCTTC.

V gene TRBV9 combines with J gene TRBJ2-7; D is unresolved. Between the trimmed V and J ends, which lost 0 bases and 1 base, there was a span of 8 bases. The CDR3 is 14 residues long. Germline lookup yields CDR1 SGDLS and CDR2 YYNGEE. CDR3: CASSVGSSSYEQYF. CDR3 DNA sequence: TGTGCCAGCAGCGTAGGGAGCAGTTCCTACGAGCAGTACTTC.

The chain has TRBV28 and TRBJ1-4; tentative D call: TRBD1 (6 bases). The length of the CDR3 is 12 residues. Trimming pared 7 bases from V and 8 bases from J, leaving 11 bases between. CDR1 MDHEN and CDR2 SYDVKM come from the germline V gene. The CDR3 protein is CASNGGWEKLFF. The CDR3 coding sequence is TGTGCCAGCAATGGGGGCTGGGAAAAACTGTTTTTT.

The chain joins TRBV11-2 to TRBJ2-1; TRBD2 matches at 9 bases. Germline assignment: CDR1 SGHAT and CDR2 FQNNGV. This CDR3 region has 17 residues. The V gene end was trimmed by 4 bases and the J gene end by 3 bases; junction bases not matched to a gene: 10. The CDR3 nucleotides are TGTGCCAGCAGCTCTTACGGAGTAGCGGGAGTCTACAATGAGCAGTTCTTC. Protein sequence: CASSSYGVAGVYNEQFF. Drawing the rest from reference TRBV11-2 and TRBJ2-1, the complete variable domain is EAGVAQSPRYKIIEKRQSVAFWCNPISGHATLYWYQQILGQGPKLLIQFQNNGVVDDSQLPKDRFSAERLKGVDSTLKIQPAKLEDSAVYLCASSSYGVAGVYNEQFFGPGTRLTVL.

V gene TRBV11-2 combines with J gene TRBJ2-3, with D uncertain. V gave up 1 base and J gave up 6 bases, with 8 bases separating them. CDR1 is SGHAT and CDR2 is FQNNGV in the germline V gene. The CDR3 contains 13 residues. The CDR3 DNA is TGTGCCAGCAGCTTAGCCGGTACTGATACGCAGTATTTT. Translating it yields CASSLAGTDTQYF.

The rearrangement uses TRBV30 and TRBJ2-2; 7 bases line up with TRBD1. This CDR3 is built from 14 residues. Germline trimming cut 3 bases from V and 4 bases from J; bases unmatched to any gene: 5. The germline CDR1 and CDR2 sequences are GTSNPN and SVGIG (reference sequence). The CDR3 bases are TGTGCCTGGAGATTGACAGGGAGCACCGGGGAGCTGTTTTTT. It is translated as CAWRLTGSTGELFF.

The CDR3 here is CASSRDPGGGVYNEQFF. As DNA, the CDR3 is TGCGCCAGCAGCCGCGACCCAGGCGGGGGAGTCTACAATGAGCAGTTCTTC. The chain couples TRBV4-1 to TRBJ2-1; TRBD2 agrees at 7 bases. In germline, CDR1 is MGHRA, CDR2 YSYEKL. The CDR3 has 17 residues. V gave up 4 bases and J gave up 3 bases; unmatched junction bases: 12.

V and J are TRBV6-5 and TRBJ2-1; possible D gene TRBD1, 6 bases. Germline loops: CDR1 MNHEY, CDR2 SVGAGI. V lost 5 bases, J lost 5 bases, and 16 bases lay in between. This CDR3 comprises 15 residues. CDR3 in amino acids: CASSQGILGDNEQFF. The CDR3 nucleotides are TGTGCCAGCAGTCAGGGGATCCTGGGGGACAATGAGCAGTTCTTC.

In this sample, this clone turned up once. The identical CDR3 is also encoded by other nucleotide sequences in the sample. V and J are TRBV5-8 and TRBJ1-5; D ambiguous. CDR1 SGHTS and CDR2 YDEGEE come from the germline V gene. With 2 bases removed from V and 0 bases from J, the gap between germline ends came to 9 bases. The CDR3 length is 15 residues. CDR3 amino acids: CASSLRGYSNQPQHF. The CDR3 DNA sequence: TGTGCCAGCAGCTTAAGAGGTTATAGCAATCAGCCCCAGCATTTT. The variable domain in full, with the rest retrieved from reference TRBV5-8 and TRBJ1-5, is EAGVTQSPTHLIKTRGQQATLRCSPISGHTSVYWYQQALGLGLQFLLWYDEGEERNRGNFPPRFSGRQFPNYSSELNVNALELEDSALYLCASSLRGYSNQPQHFGDGTRLSIL.

The CDR3 sequence: CASSLDRGHGANVLTF. The CDR3 DNA reads as TGTGCCAGCAGCTTAGACAGGGGACATGGGGCCAACGTCCTGACTTTC. The rearrangement links TRBV7-3 to TRBJ2-6; TRBD1 aligns across 8 bases. CDR3 length equals 16 residues. Trimming removed 2 bases from V and 3 bases from J; junction bases left unmatched: 3. The germline CDR1 and CDR2 sequences are SGHTA and FQGTGA.

V is TRBV7-8 and J is TRBJ2-7; D may be TRBD1 (6 bases). Trimming cost V 5 bases and J 1 base, with 9 bases left between them. There are 13 residues in the CDR3. Per the germline V gene, CDR1 is SGHVS and CDR2 is FQNEAQ. CDR3 bases: TGTGCCAGCAGCGTGGACAGTTCCTACGAGCAGTACTTC. Protein: CASSVDSSYEQYF.

The V and J genes are TRBV28 and TRBJ2-1, with D possibly TRBD1 on 5 matching bases. The CDR3 totals 11 residues. Trimming shortened V by 5 bases and J by 10 bases, and 9 bases separated the two germline ends. The germline gives CDR1 MDHEN, CDR2 SYDVKM. CDR3 protein: CASSTYREQFF. The CDR3 DNA sequence: TGTGCCAGCAGTACCTACAGGGAGCAGTTCTTC.

A few counts support this clone. J is TRBJ2-7 and V is TRBV5-6; 9 bases fit TRBD1. CDR1 and CDR2 (germline): SGHDT, YYEEEE. CDR3 size: 13 residues. The V gene end was trimmed by 0 bases and the J gene end by 6 bases; junction bases not matched to a gene: 1. The CDR3 nucleotides are TGTGCCAGCAGCTTGGCACAGGGGGCCGAGCAGTACTTC. This codes for CASSLAQGAEQYF.

The chain recombines TRBV29-1 with TRBJ2-5; 10 positions match TRBD1. The CDR3 extends over 14 amino acids. Germline V gene data show CDR1 as SQVTM and CDR2 as ANQGSEA. V shed 3 bases and J 6 bases; nucleotides not matched to a gene: 7. The CDR3 bases are TGCAGCGTTGAGGGGACAGGGGTCGTAAAGACCCAGTACTTC. The encoded protein is CSVEGTGVVKTQYF.

CDR3 amino acids: CASSTLAGGGTDTQYF. CDR3 coding DNA: TGTGCCAGCTCAACACTAGCGGGAGGTGGGACAGATACGCAGTATTTT. The chain joins TRBV18 to TRBJ2-3, with 12 bases fitting TRBD2. V lost 5 bases and J lost 3; bases outside the gene matches: 6. The CDR3 spans 16 residues. Germline V gives CDR1 KGHSH, CDR2 LQKENI.

This chain connects TRBV7-2 to TRBJ1-5; D unresolved. V was trimmed by 2 bases and J by 0 bases, leaving 5 bases between them. Germline CDR1 reads SGHTA; CDR2 reads FQGNSA. The CDR3 loop spans 14 amino acids. This CDR3 is CASSLLFSNQPQHF. The CDR3 DNA follows: TGTGCCAGCAGCTTATTATTTAGCAATCAGCCCCAGCATTTT.

The V gene is TRBV6-5, the J gene TRBJ2-1, with D possibly matching TRBD2 (5 bases). Germline V gene data show CDR1 as MNHEY and CDR2 as SVGAGI. The ends were cut back, 1 base at V and 0 bases at J, with 10 bases in the middle. This CDR3 comprises 16 residues. This CDR3 reads CASSYYLGSSYNEQFF. CDR3 sequence (DNA): TGTGCCAGCAGTTACTATCTTGGGAGCTCCTACAATGAGCAGTTCTTC.

This clone occurred a few times. The chain links TRBV15 to TRBJ2-1, with TRBD2 matching over 12 bases. The CDR3 has 21 residues. Trimming at V came to 2 bases and at J to 0 bases, leaving 14 bases not matched to a gene. In germline, CDR1 is LNHNV, CDR2 YYDKDF (reference sequence). The DNA for the CDR3 is TGTGCCACCAGCAGAAAGACCGGGACTAGCGGGTGGACTGACTCCTACAATGAGCAGTTCTTC. This codes for CATSRKTGTSGWTDSYNEQFF.

The gene calls are TRBV29-1 and TRBJ2-1, with D possibly TRBD1 on 5 matching bases. Germline CDR1 SQVTM, CDR2 ANQGSEA. The germline V and J ends were trimmed by 6 bases and 3 bases, with 15 bases remaining between them. The CDR3 contains 14 residues. The CDR3 sequence: CSVLAGKVYNEQFF. CDR3 nucleotides: TGCAGCGTGCTGGCAGGGAAGGTCTACAATGAGCAGTTCTTC.

This clone turned up a few times. The rearrangement links TRBV2 to TRBJ2-1, with TRBD1 identical over 9 bases. J lost 11 bases, V lost 3 bases, and 8 bases had no gene match. The CDR3 is 14 amino acids. Germline V gene sequence: CDR1 SNHLY, CDR2 FYNNEI. The CDR3 region is CASSDEGQGLQQFF. In DNA form, the CDR3 reads TGTGCCAGCAGTGATGAGGGACAGGGTCTGCAGCAGTTCTTC. The variable domain in full, completed from reference TRBV2 and TRBJ2-1, reads EPEVTQTPSHQVTQMGQEVILRCVPISNHLYFYWYRQILGQKVEFLVSFYNNEISEKSEIFDDQFSVERPDGSNFTLKIRSTKLEDSAMYFCASSDEGQGLQQFFGPGTRLTVL.

The rearrangement uses TRBV10-2 and TRBJ1-5; D not resolved. Trimming cost V 6 bases and J 0 bases, with 15 bases left between them. Germline V gene sequence: CDR1 WSHSY, CDR2 SAAADI. The CDR3 covers 16 residues. CDR3 bases: TGCGCCAGCAGCGACTTCGACGGGGATAGCAATCAGCCCCAGCATTTT. It specifies CASSDFDGDSNQPQHF.

V is TRBV28 and J is TRBJ2-7, with 8 bases that match TRBD1. CDR1 is MDHEN and CDR2 is SYDVKM in the germline V gene. The V segment lost 7 bases and the J segment 5 bases; nucleotides outside the gene matches: 4. This CDR3 contains 12 residues. CDR3 DNA: TGTGCCAGCACCCCGGACAGGGACGAGCAGTACTTC. This sequence encodes CASTPDRDEQYF.

V and J are TRBV6-5 and TRBJ1-2; 7 bases align to TRBD1. The CDR3 loop spans 13 amino acids. Germline CDR1 and CDR2: MNHEY and SVGAGI. The V gene end was trimmed by 5 bases and the J gene end by 4 bases; junction bases not matched to a gene: 4. The CDR3 loop reads CASSRDRAYGYTF. DNA for the CDR3: TGTGCCAGCAGTCGCGACAGGGCCTATGGCTACACCTTC.

The V gene is TRBV19, the J gene TRBJ2-1; D possibly corresponds to TRBD1 (6 bases). The ends were cut back, 8 bases at V and 2 bases at J, with 13 bases in the middle. Germline V gene data show CDR1 as LNHDA and CDR2 as SQIVND (reference sequence). The length of the CDR3 is 14 residues. For the CDR3, the DNA is TGTGCCAGTGCCCCACAGGGTCCCTACAATGAGCAGTTCTTC. It codes for CASAPQGPYNEQFF.

The CDR3 nucleotides read TGTGCCAGCAGCCACGGGTCGGGAGGGGCCACAGATACGCAGTATTTT. This gives the protein CASSHGSGGATDTQYF. This sequence joins TRBV6-6 and TRBJ2-3, with 8 bases that match TRBD2. The CDR3 consists of 16 residues. Trimming took 6 bases from V and 2 from J; bases not matched to a gene: 10. Germline CDR1 reads MNHNY; CDR2 reads SVGAGI (reference sequence).

The rearrangement joins TRBV2 to TRBJ1-1; 7 bases align to TRBD1. CDR3 length: 11 residues. Germline V gene data show CDR1 as SNHLY and CDR2 as FYNNEI. The V segment lost 6 bases and the J segment 9 bases; nucleotides outside the gene matches: 4. The CDR3 DNA sequence: TGTGCCAGCAGCGACAGGGAAAAAGCTTTCTTT. Translation: CASSDREKAFF.

The sample holds a few counts of this clone. This chain joins TRBV2 and TRBJ1-5, with a tentative D call TRBD1 (5 bases). The CDR3 is 16 amino acids. V dropped 3 bases and J dropped 1 base, with 13 bases sitting between them. The germline V gene has CDR1 SNHLY and CDR2 FYNNEI. This CDR3 reads CASSDVDKGSNQPQHF. CDR3 nucleotides: TGTGCCAGCAGTGACGTGGACAAAGGAAGCAATCAGCCCCAGCATTTT.

The chain carries TRBV28 and TRBJ1-5; maybe TRBD1 (6 bases). This CDR3 contains 15 residues. Trimming removed 6 bases at V and 2 bases at J, with 14 bases between. Germline loops: CDR1 MDHEN, CDR2 SYDVKM. DNA of the CDR3: TGTGCCAGCAGCGAAGTACAGGGAGGCAATCAGCCCCAGCATTTT. The encoded protein is CASSEVQGGNQPQHF.